These T cell receptor beta chains were read from a single sample in a study of blood T cell repertoires in COVID-19. This table comes from immunoSEQ multiplex PCR, and its TCRdb copy is limited to in-frame clones, with some not included. The sample records 350,000 to 450,000 clones, roughly four fifths being singletons. Sequenced input: PBMCs or T cells enriched from blood (not recorded which). The receptors come from a woman aged 50 to 60 who had recovered from COVID-19. Both conserved end residues are part of each CDR3. Each record gives: V gene, CDR3 protein.

V gene: TRBV5-6; CDR3 protein: CASEPAGRGRGTGELFF
V gene: TRBV7-8; CDR3 protein: CASSPSLGSYTF
V gene: TRBV11-3; CDR3 protein: CASSLTGQSPRVITF
V gene: TRBV28; CDR3 protein: CASSGRGGRGYTF
V gene: TRBV30; CDR3 protein: CAWSAPGANYGYTF
V gene: TRBV10-3; CDR3 protein: CAIKSLTGAHAAGYTF
V gene: TRBV18; CDR3 protein: CASSPPSAGENEKLFF
V gene: TRBV20-1; CDR3 protein: CSASGTRGGGSYNEQFF
V gene: TRBV2; CDR3 protein: CASSDGQGGTGTVLEQYF
V gene: TRBV29-1; CDR3 protein: CSVHTGSEAFF
V gene: TRBV24-1; CDR3 protein: CATSDSVTGPNNEQFF
V gene: TRBV25-1; CDR3 protein: CASSEPHQAGYTF
V gene: TRBV5-1; CDR3 protein: CASSYTGEPYNEQFF
V gene: TRBV5-1; CDR3 protein: CASSLGQGIREKLFF
V gene: TRBV19; CDR3 protein: CASSIDRTSGDEQYF
V gene: TRBV2; CDR3 protein: CASMERGQSTDTQYF
V gene: TRBV7-6; CDR3 protein: CASSGGANSGNTIYF
V gene: TRBV19; CDR3 protein: CASSDRQGTLAKNIQYF
V gene: TRBV19; CDR3 protein: CASSIAGGPPSPLHF
V gene: TRBV27; CDR3 protein: CASMRYPNSPLHF
V gene: TRBV19; CDR3 protein: CASDDRGADTEAFF
V gene: TRBV3-1/TRBV3-2; CDR3 protein: CASSQTSEEQYF
V gene: TRBV7-3; CDR3 protein: CASSFRFRQVTEAFF
V gene: TRBV6-2/TRBV6-3; CDR3 protein: CASSWDRESNQPQHF
V gene: TRBV7-8; CDR3 protein: CASSPPLDTQYF
V gene: TRBV6-2/TRBV6-3; CDR3 protein: CASSYGTQIHKQGSGELFF
V gene: TRBV29-1; CDR3 protein: CSVEAGLYGYTF
V gene: TRBV9; CDR3 protein: CASSPGQGGFYEQYF